Listed below are T cell receptor beta chains from one sample, sequenced in a study of blood T cell repertoires in COVID-19. Profiling relied on immunoSEQ multiplex PCR, and the TCRdb table lists in-frame clones only, not all of them. The sample lists 300,000 to 450,000 clones; approximately 90% were seen once. Input material: peripheral blood. These receptors were taken from a woman aged 55 to 70 with COVID-19, enrolled during active disease. The CDR3 runs from the conserved cysteine through the conserved F or W. The D gene is left open where the match is weak. A row's size may be missing; if present it is once, few, many or a size class.

>TRBD1|TRBJ1-2|TRBV27|few
CASSPRGQNTNYGYTF
TGTGCCAGCAGTCCTCGGGGACAGAACACAAACTATGGCTACACCTTC
>TRBD2|TRBJ2-1|TRBV2|NA
CASSGLAGGYNEQFF
TGTGCCAGCAGCGGACTAGCGGGGGGATACAATGAGCAGTTCTTC
>NA|TRBJ2-6|TRBV7-8|NA
CASSSDRANSGANVLTF
TGTGCCAGCAGCTCGGACAGAGCTAACTCTGGGGCCAACGTCCTGACTTTC
>TRBD1|TRBJ1-2|TRBV6-5|NA
CASRGTANYGYTF
TGTGCCAGCAGGGGGACAGCCAACTATGGCTACACCTTC
>TRBD1|TRBJ1-1|TRBV7-9|NA
CASSLEWTGGRNTEAFF
TGTGCCAGCAGCTTAGAATGGACAGGGGGCCGGAACACTGAAGCTTTCTTT
>NA|TRBJ2-7|TRBV14|NA
CASSLGLEQYF
TGTGCCAGCAGCCTGGGGCTAGAGCAGTACTTC
>TRBD2|TRBJ2-3|TRBV6-5|NA
CASSRTSGGPDTQYF
TGTGCCAGCAGCCGTACTAGCGGGGGCCCGGATACGCAGTATTTT
>NA|TRBJ1-2|TRBV18|NA
CASSASVRENYGYTF
TGTGCCAGCTCAGCAAGCGTGAGGGAGAACTATGGCTACACCTTC
>NA|TRBJ1-4|TRBV4-2|NA
CASSLDKPNEKLFF
TGTGCCAGCAGCCTGGACAAGCCTAATGAAAAACTGTTTTTT
>NA|TRBJ1-1|TRBV27|NA
CASSSRYSGGQAFF
TGTGCCAGCAGTTCTCGCTACAGCGGTGGCCAAGCTTTCTTT
>NA|TRBJ2-3|TRBV9|NA
CASSPRGGWLTDTQYF
TGTGCCAGCAGCCCCCGAGGTGGATGGCTCACAGATACGCAGTATTTT
>NA|TRBJ1-6|TRBV19|NA
CASSARLNSPLHF
TGTGCCAGTAGTGCCCGACTTAATTCACCCCTCCACTTT
>NA|TRBJ1-1|TRBV29-1|NA
CSVDRSRVNAFF
TGCAGCGTTGATCGGAGCAGGGTCAATGCTTTCTTT
>TRBD1|TRBJ1-5|TRBV24-1|NA
CATSDRVAASRGHRNYSNQPQHF
TGTGCCACCAGTGACCGCGTCGCCGCGTCGAGGGGGCACCGAAACTATAGCAATCAGCCCCAGCATTTT
>TRBD1|TRBJ2-3|TRBV6-5|NA
CASSYSGQPRDTQYF
TGTGCCAGCAGTTACTCGGGACAGCCGAGGGATACGCAGTATTTT
>TRBD2|TRBJ2-1|TRBV7-3|NA
CASKKTSDINEQFF
TGTGCCAGCAAGAAGACTAGCGATATTAATGAGCAGTTCTTC
>NA|TRBJ1-5|TRBV10-3|NA
CAISESDQGYSNQPQHF
TGTGCCATCAGTGAGTCGGACCAGGGGTATAGCAATCAGCCCCAGCATTTT
>TRBD1|TRBJ1-1|TRBV19|NA
CASSPRTGLWNTEAFF
TGTGCCAGTAGTCCCCGGACAGGGCTCTGGAACACTGAAGCTTTCTTT
>NA|TRBJ1-3|TRBV5-1|once
CASSRQAGNTIYF
TGCGCCAGCAGCAGGCAGGCTGGAAACACCATATATTTT
>NA|TRBJ2-1|TRBV19|NA
CASTGQNEQFF
TGTGCCAGTACCGGACAGAATGAGCAGTTCTTC
>NA|TRBJ2-1|TRBV6-5|NA
CASSYSISNEQFF
TGTGCCAGCAGTTACAGCATTAGCAATGAGCAGTTCTTC
>NA|TRBJ1-4|TRBV24-1|once
CATSDPRGIGEKLFF
TGTGCCACCAGTGATCCTAGGGGGATTGGTGAAAAACTGTTTTTT
>NA|TRBJ1-5|TRBV5-6|NA
CASSQRQTGPNQPQHF
TGTGCCAGCAGCCAGAGACAAACAGGTCCCAATCAGCCCCAGCATTTT
>NA|TRBJ1-1|TRBV7-9|NA
CASGGRGPLNTEAFF
TGTGCCAGCGGTGGGCGCGGGCCTCTGAACACTGAAGCTTTCTTT
>NA|TRBJ2-1|TRBV27|NA
CASSLRGQSNEQFF
TGTGCCAGCAGTTTAAGGGGTCAGTCCAATGAGCAGTTCTTC
>NA|TRBJ1-2|TRBV10-3|NA
CAISEGRGYGYTF
TGTGCCATCAGTGAGGGCAGGGGCTATGGCTACACCTTC